The T cell receptor (beta chain) under discussion was sequenced for a study of T cell clusters in autoimmune cytopenias. This clonotype counts as medium-sized by frequency. Antigen specificity is unknown. The CDR3 totals 15 residues. Germline assignment: CDR1 SEHNR and CDR2 FQNEAQ (reference sequence). Notes on the study in general: TRB repertoire shifts in secondary cytopenia and chronic lymphocytic leukemia mostly reflected lymphoma, not autoimmunity.

TRB amplification used roughly 250 ng of peripheral blood genomic DNA. Multiplex touch-down PCR amplified TRB using TRB-A and TRB-B pools in one tube. From the multiplex PCR reads, TCRdb lists one entry per CDR3 protein and no DNA. The ten most abundant clones cover more than 3% of a sample with about 3,500 distinct CDR3 sequences. The chain has TRBV7-9 and TRBJ2-6. Material: peripheral blood. This clonotype was obtained from a human donor with an autoimmune cytopenia or autoimmune hepatitis (not recorded which). CDR3 protein: CASSFGAAGANVLTF.